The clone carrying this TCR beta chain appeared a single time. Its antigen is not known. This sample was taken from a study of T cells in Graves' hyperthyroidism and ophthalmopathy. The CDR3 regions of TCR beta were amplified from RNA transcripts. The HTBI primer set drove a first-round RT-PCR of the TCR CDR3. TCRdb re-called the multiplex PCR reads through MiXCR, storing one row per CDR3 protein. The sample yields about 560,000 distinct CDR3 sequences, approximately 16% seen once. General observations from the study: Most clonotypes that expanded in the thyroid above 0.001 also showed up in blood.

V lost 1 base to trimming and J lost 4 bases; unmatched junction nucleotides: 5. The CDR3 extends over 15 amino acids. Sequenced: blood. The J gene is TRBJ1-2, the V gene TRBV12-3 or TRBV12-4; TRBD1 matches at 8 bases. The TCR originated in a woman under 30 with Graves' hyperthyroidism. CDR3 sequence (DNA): TGTGCCAGCAGTTTAGAGGCAGGGGGCAGCTATGGCTACACCTTC. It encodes CASSLEAGGSYGYTF.